This TCR beta chain was retrieved from a study of cytomegalovirus exposure and HLA in healthy donors. Study-wide points: The study designated 160 or so TCR beta chains cytomegalovirus-associated. The tendency of first-cohort TCR clusters to co-occur in the roughly 110 validation repertoires emerged from a later analysis. Reports showed the classifier diagnosing cytomegalovirus status with high specificity and sensitivity. Testing in vitro showed a few CMV-associated chains specific for CMV antigens.

The CDR3 extends over 18 amino acids. Trimming cost V 4 bases and J 0 bases, with 19 bases left between them. In germline, CDR1 is MNHNS, CDR2 SASEGT. This clone was picked up many times. No antigen is known for it. The method was immunoSEQ multiplex PCR; TCRdb's version includes in-frame clones alone and lacks a portion of them. The sample has almost 200,000 clones, around 80% seen once. The sequenced sample consisted of PBMCs. The clonotype comes from a woman in her twenties or thirties in good health and CMV-seronegative. J is TRBJ2-1 and V is TRBV6-1; D not resolved. The CDR3 coding sequence is TGTGCCAGCAGTGCAGCCGCTATTATCTTGAGCTCCTACAATGAGCAGTTCTTC. Its translation is CASSAAAIILSSYNEQFF.